The present T cell receptor beta chain was sequenced within a study of early T cells in non-severe SARS-CoV-2 infection. The wider study: Sequencing of unsorted whole blood was done on bulk RNA, leaving chains unpaired.

Unique molecular identifiers tagged individual cDNA molecules. One entry per CDR3 protein, called by TCRdb with MiXCR from the 5' RACE reads. The sample yields about 61,000 distinct CDR3 sequences, 9.5% to 15% seen once. This clonotype was picked up a small number of times. This CDR3 region has 14 residues. V lost 6 bases and J lost 7, with 13 bases in between. The chain links TRBV12-3 or TRBV12-4 to TRBJ2-6; maybe TRBD2 (6 bases). The specimen was whole blood, collected at baseline. The TCR sequence derives from an adult who was a healthcare worker with PCR-confirmed SARS-CoV-2 infection or an uninfected control (not recorded which). The donor label of this sample is uncertain. The CDR3 here is CASRPPGGANVLTF. The CDR3 DNA sequence: TGTGCCAGCAGACCCCCCGGGGGTGCCAACGTCCTGACTTTC.